This TCR beta chain was found in a study of blood T cell repertoires in COVID-19. Overall study context: Spain, Italy and the United States supplied samples that represented acute and convalescent COVID-19. PBMCs, B-cell-depleted T cells, or T cells were the source of the cDNA or gDNA that made up the material.

In the source study's methods: Nucleated cell counts were estimated from reference gene primer amplification. TCRdb's table, derived via immunoSEQ multiplex PCR, lists solely in-frame clones and lacks some. V and J calls and clone size are given by that table; D and trimming were obtained from the DNA. The data contain 25,000 to 30,000 clones, over 70% of them singletons. This CDR3 contains 15 residues. Looked up from germline, CDR1 is LGHDT and CDR2 is YNNKEL (reference sequence). The V gene lost 4 bases and the J gene lost 1 base, with 13 bases spanning the gap. The rearrangement joins TRBV3-1 (or the pseudogene TRBV3-2) to TRBJ2-5, with D perhaps TRBD2 (7 bases). Input material: peripheral blood. The receptor comes from a man aged 45-65 years with active or convalescent COVID-19. The CDR3 nucleotides read TGTGCCAGCAGCCCCGTGGGAGGGGGCCAAGAGACCCAGTACTTC. This encodes CASSPVGGGQETQYF.